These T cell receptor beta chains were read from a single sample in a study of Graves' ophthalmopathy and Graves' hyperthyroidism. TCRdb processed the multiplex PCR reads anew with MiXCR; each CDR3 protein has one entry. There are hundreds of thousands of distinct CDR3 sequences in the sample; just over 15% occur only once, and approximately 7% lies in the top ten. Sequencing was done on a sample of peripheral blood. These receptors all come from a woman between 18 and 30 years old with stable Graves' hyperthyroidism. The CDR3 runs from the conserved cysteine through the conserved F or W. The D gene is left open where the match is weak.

CDR3: CASSLTSGASYEQYF; D: TRBD2; V: TRBV10-2
CDR3: CASSPLVGKGNTIYF; D: .; V: TRBV6-5
CDR3: CASTGTIYEQYF; D: .; V: TRBV2
CDR3: CASSSDGVGTEAFF; D: .; V: TRBV12-3/TRBV12-4
CDR3: CASSETNSDTEAFF; D: .; V: TRBV25-1
CDR3: CASSLAGNEQFF; D: .; V: TRBV12-3/TRBV12-4
CDR3: CASSSRGRLFYEQYF; D: .; V: TRBV7-2
CDR3: CASSLRDRRFANTEAFF; D: TRBD1; V: TRBV12-3/TRBV12-4
CDR3: CAIKRGTTDTGELFF; D: .; V: TRBV10-3
CDR3: CASSQARVLLNTEAFF; D: .; V: TRBV4-1